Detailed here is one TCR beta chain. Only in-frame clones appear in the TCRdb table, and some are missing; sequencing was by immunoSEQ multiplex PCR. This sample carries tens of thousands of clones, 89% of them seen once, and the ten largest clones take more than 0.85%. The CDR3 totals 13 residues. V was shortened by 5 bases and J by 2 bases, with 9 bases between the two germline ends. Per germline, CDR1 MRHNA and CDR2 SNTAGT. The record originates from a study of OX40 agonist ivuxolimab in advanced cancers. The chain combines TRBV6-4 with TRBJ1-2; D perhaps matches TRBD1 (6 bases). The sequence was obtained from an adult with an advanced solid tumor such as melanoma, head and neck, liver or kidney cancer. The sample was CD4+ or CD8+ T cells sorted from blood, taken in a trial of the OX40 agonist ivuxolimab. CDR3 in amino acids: CASSPGQNYGYTF. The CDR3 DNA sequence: TGTGCCAGCAGTCCAGGACAGAACTATGGCTACACCTTC.